These 24 T cell receptor beta chains came from one sample sequenced in a study of shared clonotypes between healthy human individuals (dated by TCRdb to 2020 to 2021). The library was made by the immunoSEQ multiplex PCR assay. Sourced from immuneACCESS, this table was stored by TCRdb with only in-frame sequences that have V and J called. A share of the clones is absent; for the studies checked, an unresolved V gene accounts for under half, and the remainder has no known explanation. Recorded for this sample are approximately 2.4 million clones; more than 90% of them occurred a single time. Of the sample, roughly 0.13% is held by the ten largest clones. The sample was naive CD4+ T cells sorted from blood. The sample's cell subset or site, from its label and the paper: CD45RA+ positively selected. Source of these receptors: a man in his late teens or twenties in good health.

The CDR3 region has the DNA TGTGCCAGCTCCCCCGCCGGGACACGGAATGGTGAGCAGTACTTC. Its protein product is CASSPAGTRNGEQYF. This chain uses TRBV6-1 with TRBJ2-7, with D possibly being TRBD1 (6 bases). Germline values: CDR1 MNHNS, CDR2 SASEGT. This CDR3 spans 15 amino acids. V was clipped by 8 bases and J by 7 bases, with 24 bases between them.

The chain combines TRBV11-2 with TRBJ1-5; no reliable D call. The germline CDR1 and CDR2 sequences are SGHAT and FQNNGV. The CDR3 has 13 residues. The ends were cut back, 2 bases at V and 7 bases at J, with 9 bases in the middle. CDR3 loop: CASSLSYTQPQHF. CDR3 in DNA: TGTGCCAGCAGCTTAAGTTACACGCAGCCCCAGCATTTT.

The sample holds one count of this clone. The gene calls are TRBV2 and TRBJ2-3; 8 bases fit TRBD1. CDR3 length: 16 amino acids. CDR1 SNHLY and CDR2 FYNNEI come from the germline V gene. V trimming: 3 bases; J trimming: 2 bases; junction bases outside the gene matches: 7. The DNA for the CDR3 is TGTGCCAGCAGTGACCCCCCGGACAGGGTCACAGATACGCAGTATTTT. It yields the protein CASSDPPDRVTDTQYF. Based on the CDR3 plus reference TRBV2 and TRBJ2-3, the full variable domain is EPEVTQTPSHQVTQMGQEVILRCVPISNHLYFYWYRQILGQKVEFLVSFYNNEISEKSEIFDDQFSVERPDGSNFTLKIRSTKLEDSAMYFCASSDPPDRVTDTQYFGPGTRLTVL.

The V and J genes are TRBV6-5 and TRBJ2-1; D uncertain. Trimming shortened V by 5 bases and J by 6 bases, and 14 bases separated the two germline ends. Germline V gives CDR1 MNHEY, CDR2 SVGAGI. This CDR3 region has 14 residues. This CDR3 reads CASSPPSVSNEQFF. The DNA for the CDR3 is TGTGCCAGCAGTCCACCCTCCGTCTCCAATGAGCAGTTCTTC.

The chain uses TRBV6-5 and TRBJ1-2, with TRBD1 matching 12 bases. Germline CDR1 reads MNHEY; CDR2 reads SVGAGI. The CDR3 consists of 14 residues. Trimming took 6 bases from V and 9 from J; bases not matched to a gene: 8. The CDR3 loop reads CASSLPGQGASYTF. The CDR3 DNA is TGTGCCAGCAGCCTTCCGGGACAGGGGGCGAGCTACACCTTC.

The chain joins TRBV5-4 to TRBJ1-2; 9 nucleotides agree with TRBD1. Trimming at V came to 4 bases and at J to 7 bases, leaving 8 bases not matched to a gene. The CDR3 is 14 amino acids. From germline, CDR1 is SGHNT and CDR2 YYREEE (reference sequence). CDR3 protein: CASSPGQGRGGYTF. In DNA, the CDR3 is TGTGCCAGCAGCCCAGGACAGGGGAGAGGTGGCTACACCTTC.

In this sample, this clone turned up once. The gene calls are TRBV5-1 and TRBJ2-1; TRBD1 agrees at 8 bases. The V segment lost 0 bases and the J segment 2 bases; nucleotides outside the gene matches: 4. Germline CDR1 and CDR2: SGHRS and YFSETQ. This CDR3 is 16 amino acids long. CDR3 sequence: CASSLGQGYAYNEQFF. The CDR3 nucleotides read TGCGCCAGCAGCTTGGGACAGGGGTATGCCTACAATGAGCAGTTCTTC.

V gene TRBV4-1 combines with J gene TRBJ1-1; perhaps TRBD1 as D (6 bases). V shed 0 bases and J shed 4 bases, with 15 bases lying between them. Germline assignment: CDR1 MGHRA and CDR2 YSYEKL. The CDR3 has 16 residues. CDR3 protein: CASSQERTRGSTEAFF. In DNA, the CDR3 is TGCGCCAGCAGCCAAGAACGGACAAGGGGGTCCACTGAAGCTTTCTTT.

Only one count was recorded for this clone. The genes are TRBV19 and TRBJ1-5; the D is unclear. V lost 1 base to trimming and J lost 0 bases, with 7 bases between them. The CDR3 spans 15 residues. CDR1 is LNHDA, CDR2 SQIVND, per germline (reference sequence). CDR3 DNA: TGTGCCAGTAGTATAGGTAGCGTTAGCAATCAGCCCCAGCATTTT. Encoded protein: CASSIGSVSNQPQHF.

J is TRBJ1-1 and V is TRBV28, with D unresolved. V was pared by 7 bases and J by 11 bases, with 20 bases between. This CDR3 region has 13 residues. Looked up from germline, CDR1 is MDHEN and CDR2 is SYDVKM. CDR3 amino acids: CASTLPGFLEAFF. The CDR3 nucleotides are TGTGCCAGCACCCTACCGGGGTTTTTGGAGGCTTTCTTT.

For this clone: This specimen includes other DNA sequences encoding the same CDR3. V is TRBV30 and J is TRBJ2-7, with D possibly TRBD2 on 5 matching bases. The CDR3 loop spans 13 amino acids. From germline, CDR1 is GTSNPN and CDR2 SVGIG (reference sequence). V was clipped by 3 bases and J by 0 bases, with 9 bases between them. CDR3 amino acids: CAWSPDSSYEQYF. In DNA, the CDR3 is TGTGCCTGGAGCCCGGACTCCTCCTACGAGCAGTACTTC.

The rearrangement uses TRBV6-4 and TRBJ2-5; tentatively, D is TRBD2 (5 bases). CDR1 and CDR2 (germline): MRHNA, SNTAGT. CDR3 length: 11 residues. The V gene lost 2 bases and the J gene lost 9 bases, with 7 bases spanning the gap. The CDR3, as DNA: TGTGCCAGCAGTGACCCCGGGGCCCAGTACTTC. Translation: CASSDPGAQYF.

The V and J genes are TRBV15 and TRBJ1-5, with unresolved D. The CDR3 extends over 14 amino acids. CDR1 is LNHNV and CDR2 is YYDKDF in the germline V gene (reference sequence). V was shortened by 1 base and J by 2 bases, with 6 bases between the two germline ends. CDR3 sequence: CATSRGPGNQPQHF. The CDR3 bases are TGTGCCACCAGCAGAGGACCGGGCAATCAGCCCCAGCATTTT. Full variable domain (outside the CDR3, taken from reference TRBV15 and TRBJ1-5): DAMVIQNPRYQVTQFGKPVTLSCSQTLNHNVMYWYQQKSSQAPKLLFHYYDKDFNNEADTPDNFQSRRPNTSFCFLDIRSPGLGDTAMYLCATSRGPGNQPQHFGDGTRLSIL.

J is TRBJ1-2 and V is TRBV5-6; no clear D gene. V lost 4 bases and J 0 bases, leaving 7 bases between the germline ends. CDR3 length: 13 amino acids. The germline CDR1 and CDR2 sequences are SGHDT and YYEEEE. CDR3 sequence reads: CASSPGTNYGYTF. CDR3 nucleotide sequence: TGTGCCAGCAGCCCGGGGACTAACTATGGCTACACCTTC.

The chain joins TRBV7-2 to TRBJ2-5, with 9 nucleotides matching TRBD2. The CDR3 extends over 15 amino acids. CDR1 and CDR2 from the germline V gene are SGHTA and FQGNSA. Trimming removed 3 bases from V and 5 bases from J; junction bases left unmatched: 7. CDR3 nucleotides: TGTGCCAGCAGCTTCCGACTAGCGGTTTGGGAGACCCAGTACTTC. This gives the protein CASSFRLAVWETQYF.

In DNA form, the CDR3 reads TGTGCCAGCAGTGAAGAAGTCAGGCTCTCTGGAAACACCATATATTTT. Encoded protein: CASSEEVRLSGNTIYF. This rearrangement joins TRBV6-1 to TRBJ1-3; the D is unclear. CDR1 MNHNS and CDR2 SASEGT come from the germline V gene. Trimming removed 1 base from V and 0 bases from J, with 10 bases in between. The CDR3 is 16 amino acids.

CDR3 bases: TGCGCCAGCAGCCCGCTTGGGGGGGGCGAGACCCAGTACTTC. This gives the protein CASSPLGGGETQYF. The chain joins TRBV5-1 to TRBJ2-5; possible D gene TRBD2, 7 bases. From germline, CDR1 is SGHRS and CDR2 YFSETQ. Trimming removed 4 bases from V and 5 bases from J, with 15 bases in between. The CDR3 runs 14 residues.

The J gene is TRBJ1-6, the V gene TRBV6-5; 7 positions match TRBD1. In germline, CDR1 is MNHEY, CDR2 SVGAGI. The CDR3 totals 15 residues. With 0 bases clipped from V and 9 bases from J, the junction kept 5 bases outside the gene matches. The CDR3 sequence is CASSYSSDRSSPLHF. CDR3 DNA: TGTGCCAGCAGTTACTCCTCGGACAGGTCTTCACCCCTCCACTTT.

This chain joins TRBV30 and TRBJ1-1, with D possibly matching TRBD1 (6 bases). The CDR3 sequence is 13 residues long. Germline loops: CDR1 GTSNPN, CDR2 SVGIG (reference sequence). V lost 0 bases and J 6 bases, leaving 11 bases between the germline ends. The CDR3 loop reads CAWSVLTGPEAFF. The DNA for the CDR3 is TGTGCCTGGAGTGTTCTCACAGGGCCTGAAGCTTTCTTT.

Details on this clone: The sample holds other DNA sequences that translate to the same CDR3. This chain joins TRBV7-9 and TRBJ2-3; D uncertain. Per germline, CDR1 SEHNR and CDR2 FQNEAQ (reference sequence). Between the trimmed V and J ends, which lost 1 base and 6 bases, there was a span of 5 bases. This CDR3 has 12 residues. The CDR3 loop reads CASSLEPDTQYF. DNA for the CDR3: TGTGCCAGCAGCTTAGAACCGGATACGCAGTATTTT.

The chain uses TRBV7-6 and TRBJ1-1, with 7 nucleotides matching TRBD1. V shed 4 bases and J 4 bases; nucleotides not matched to a gene: 15. Germline values: CDR1 SGHVS, CDR2 FNYEAQ. The CDR3 runs to 17 residues. This CDR3 reads CASSSNPTGTGGTEAFF. CDR3 nucleotides: TGTGCCAGCAGCTCGAACCCGACAGGGACCGGGGGCACTGAAGCTTTCTTT.

The chain uses TRBV9 and TRBJ2-7, with a weak D call TRBD1 (5 bases). This CDR3 is built from 13 residues. Germline CDR1 reads SGDLS; CDR2 reads YYNGEE. The V end lost 0 bases, the J end lost 5 bases, and 9 bases lay between the germline ends. CDR3 loop: CASSVGFRDEQYF. In DNA form, the CDR3 reads TGTGCCAGCAGCGTAGGGTTCAGGGACGAGCAGTACTTC.

The V gene is TRBV5-1, the J gene TRBJ1-1, with a weak D call TRBD1 (5 bases). Trimming shortened V by 8 bases and J by 3 bases, and 14 bases separated the two germline ends. CDR3 length: 13 residues. Looked up from germline, CDR1 is SGHRS and CDR2 is YFSETQ. CDR3 amino acids: CASVGPRDTEAFF. The CDR3 region has the DNA TGCGCCAGTGTGGGGCCGAGAGACACTGAAGCTTTCTTT.

V usage is TRBV6-1 and J usage is TRBJ1-4; no clear D gene. Germline V lookup: CDR1 MNHNS, CDR2 SASEGT. This CDR3 comprises 15 residues. V was trimmed by 5 bases and J by 0 bases, leaving 10 bases between them. CDR3 DNA sequence: TGTGCCAGCAGTCGATCGGTTGCAACTAATGAAAAACTGTTTTTT. Its translation is CASSRSVATNEKLFF.